This T cell receptor (beta chain) was recorded in a study of blood T cell repertoires in COVID-19 (dated by TCRdb to 2018 to 2020). Study-wide context: Samples covering the acute and convalescent phases of COVID-19 were provided by collaborators in the United States, Italy and Spain. The prospective study material was composed of cDNA or gDNA derived from T cells, B-cell-depleted T cells, or PBMCs. Deeply sampled blood TCRbeta repertoires from subjects exposed to, actively infected with, or recovered from COVID-19 were included in the dataset. The repertoires were released in a freely available public database intended as a resource for research on the immune response to SARS-CoV-2. The samples were drawn from two sources: the first 160 participants of the ongoing ImmuneRACE study, and 1,200 or so subjects contributed by 6 global collaborators. Nearly every sample came with metadata listing a de-identified subject ID, COVID-19 status, age in years and sex. Where available, HLA class I and class II types were obtained from metadata supplied by the sample provider rather than from assay-based typing.

TCRbeta CDR3 regions were amplified from genomic DNA using the immunoSEQ Assay, a bias-controlled multiplex PCR. The authors' pipeline ran thus. The number of nucleated cells in each sample was estimated by amplification of reference gene primers within the assay. Sequence reads were collapsed and filtered to measure the absolute abundance of every unique TCRbeta CDR3 rearrangement. For each sample, productive Simpson clonality was calculated as the square root of Simpson's diversity index over productive rearrangements. TCRdb provides this immuneACCESS table in a form limited to in-frame rearrangements. Some clones are lacking; in checked studies, under half of them reflect an unresolved V gene, and why the rest are absent is not known. The DNA was the basis for D and trimming; V, J and clone size are from that table. The sample profile shows some 150,000 clones; 87% of them were found once. 8.5% to 9.5% of the sample lies in the top ten.

Study-wide findings and limitations: Clinical and demographic metadata were provided uncurated, with the amount varying by source and participant.

Collaborating institutions collected whole blood in K2EDTA tubes following their own protocols. Collaborator samples were shipped for TCRbeta analysis as frozen whole blood, isolated PBMCs, or DNA extracted from either sample type. Taken from cysteine to phenylalanine, the CDR3 has 17 residues. Only the CDR3 DNA stays, 51 bases, in frame from base 1. CDR1 and CDR2 are drawn from the germline V gene (reference sequence): MNHEY, SMNVEV. The junction shows trimming of 5 bases on V and 5 bases on J, plus 25 bases between the germline ends. With regard to this clone: Its antigen is still unknown. No base quality values were provided; no much bigger clone lies one nucleotide off.

The chain is made from TRBV27 and TRBJ2-7; the D region possibly corresponds to TRBD2 (7 bases align). The sample taken for sequencing was peripheral blood. The TCR originated in a woman aged 45-65 years with active or convalescent COVID-19. In nucleotides, the sequence is TGTGCCAGCAGTCCTCCGGGGCGGGGGCGCGAGTCTCACGAGCAGTACTTC. Its translation reads: CASSPPGRGRESHEQYF.